The rows below give T cell receptor beta chains drawn from one sample of a study of T cell responses to AZD1222 COVID-19 vaccine. Produced via immunoSEQ multiplex PCR; TCRdb's table is partial and in-frame only. The table shows about 150,000 clones, with less than 95% occurring only once. The specimen was peripheral blood, collected on day 0 of AZD1222 vaccination. The receptors come from an adult in good health. Both conserved end residues are part of each CDR3. The D gene is left open where the match is weak. Clone size, where shown, is once, few, many, or a class for clones that have expanded.

TRBJ1-2,TRBV6-1,NA,NA,CASSWQIYGYTF,TGTGCCAGCAGTTGGCAGATCTATGGCTACACCTTC
TRBJ2-1,TRBV4-2,NA,TRBD2,CASRRLAGEYNEQFF,TGTGCCAGCAGACGGCTAGCGGGAGAGTACAATGAGCAGTTCTTC
TRBJ2-1,TRBV7-8,NA,TRBD2,CASSLGPSGNYNEQFF,TGTGCCAGCAGCTTAGGTCCTAGCGGAAACTACAATGAGCAGTTCTTC
TRBJ2-7,TRBV7-2,NA,NA,CASSERVAYEQYF,TGTGCCAGCAGCGAACGGGTCGCCTACGAGCAGTACTTC
TRBJ1-5,TRBV28,NA,NA,CASSEVVQGQPQHF,TGTGCCAGCAGTGAGGTTGTACAGGGTCAGCCCCAGCATTTT
TRBJ1-5,TRBV2,NA,NA,CASSELGGSQPQHF,TGTGCCAGCAGTGAACTAGGGGGTAGTCAGCCCCAGCATTTT
TRBJ1-1,TRBV4-1,NA,TRBD1,CASSPLPGQGTTEAFF,TGCGCCAGCAGCCCCCTACCGGGACAGGGGACCACTGAAGCTTTCTTT
TRBJ2-5,TRBV19,NA,TRBD1,CASSIDRGQGAQYF,TGTGCCAGTAGTATAGACAGGGGCCAGGGGGCCCAGTACTTC
TRBJ2-1,TRBV7-9,NA,NA,CASSGEYDLASYNEQFF,TGTGCCAGCAGCGGAGAATACGACTTGGCATCCTACAATGAGCAGTTCTTC
TRBJ2-5,TRBV18,NA,TRBD2,CASSLESGTSGTGSRETQYF,TGTGCCAGCTCACTAGAATCCGGGACTAGCGGGACTGGATCACGAGAGACCCAGTACTTC
TRBJ1-1,TRBV28,once,TRBD1,CASSAYRGVNTEAFF,TGTGCCAGCAGTGCCTACAGGGGTGTGAACACTGAAGCTTTCTTT
TRBJ2-3,TRBV9,NA,NA,CASSVAFADTQYF,TGTGCCAGCAGCGTAGCGTTCGCAGATACGCAGTATTTT
TRBJ1-6,TRBV28,NA,NA,CASSLSRAGSPLHF,TGTGCCAGCAGTTTATCCCGGGCCGGGTCACCCCTCCACTTT
TRBJ2-7,TRBV9,NA,NA,CASTRQDVLGLYEQYF,TGTGCCAGCACTAGACAGGACGTCCTCGGATTGTACGAGCAGTACTTC
TRBJ2-1,TRBV18,NA,TRBD2,CASSPLTSGSRGHNEQFF,TGTGCCAGCTCACCATTGACTAGCGGGAGCAGAGGACATAATGAGCAGTTCTTC
TRBJ2-1,TRBV18,NA,NA,CASTPGDKASGFGEQFF,TGTGCCAGCACCCCAGGGGACAAGGCTAGCGGTTTCGGTGAGCAGTTCTTC
TRBJ1-1,TRBV20-1,NA,NA,CSAGGQKKVSGAFF,TGCAGTGCTGGTGGGCAAAAAAAGGTTAGCGGAGCTTTCTTT
TRBJ2-7,TRBV28,NA,TRBD1,CASSYDRGQGQYF,TGTGCCAGCAGTTATGACCGGGGACAGGGGCAGTACTTC
TRBJ2-7,TRBV9,NA,TRBD1,CASSVATTGGSYEQYF,TGTGCCAGCAGCGTAGCTACGACAGGGGGCTCCTACGAGCAGTACTTC
TRBJ1-1,TRBV20-1,NA,TRBD1,CSGQGYTEAFF,TGCAGTGGACAGGGGTACACTGAAGCTTTCTTT
TRBJ1-2,TRBV28,NA,NA,CASRPRRSYGYTF,TGTGCCAGCAGGCCCAGACGGAGCTATGGCTACACCTTC
TRBJ2-3,TRBV7-3,NA,TRBD2,CASSPLAGFPSDTQYF,TGTGCCAGCAGCCCCTTAGCGGGATTCCCCTCAGATACGCAGTATTTT
TRBJ1-6,TRBV27,NA,NA,CASMRREVNSPLHF,TGTGCCAGCATGAGGAGGGAGGTCAATTCACCCCTCCACTTT
TRBJ1-1,TRBV18,NA,NA,CASSQSSDSFNTEAFF,TGTGCCAGCTCACAATCCTCTGACAGCTTCAACACTGAAGCTTTCTTT
TRBJ1-2,TRBV24-1,NA,NA,CATSDLRSNYGYTF,TGTGCCACCAGTGATTTGCGCAGCAACTATGGCTACACCTTC
TRBJ1-1,TRBV4-3,NA,NA,CASSQDHGLSEAFF,TGCGCCAGCAGCCAAGACCACGGATTATCTGAAGCTTTCTTT
TRBJ1-3,TRBV9,NA,NA,CASSVAGNSGNTIYF,TGTGCCAGCAGCGTAGCCGGGAACTCTGGAAACACCATATATTTT
TRBJ2-1,TRBV6-2/TRBV6-3,NA,TRBD2,CASSYPGTSGRYGQFF,TGTGCCAGCAGTTACCCCGGGACTAGCGGGAGATATGGGCAGTTCTTC
TRBJ1-3,TRBV24-1,NA,NA,CATSGTPTASGNTIYF,TGTGCCACCAGTGGAACCCCTACAGCCTCTGGAAACACCATATATTTT
TRBJ2-2,TRBV14,NA,TRBD2,CASSQSGLYTGELFF,TGTGCCAGCAGCCAATCGGGACTATACACCGGGGAGCTGTTTTTT
TRBJ2-3,TRBV19,NA,TRBD2,CASSSLLAASTDTQYF,TGTGCCAGTAGTAGCTTACTAGCGGCTAGCACAGATACGCAGTATTTT
TRBJ2-1,TRBV29-1,NA,NA,CSVELGLAEGYNEQFF,TGCAGCGTTGAATTGGGCTTAGCAGAAGGTTACAATGAGCAGTTCTTC
TRBJ1-1,TRBV7-9,NA,NA,CASTAGGVADTEAFF,TGTGCCAGCACCGCCGGGGGGGTGGCTGACACTGAAGCTTTCTTT
TRBJ1-1,TRBV18,NA,NA,CASSPQGMNTEAFF,TGTGCCAGCTCACCTCAGGGGATGAACACTGAAGCTTTCTTT
TRBJ2-7,TRBV5-1,NA,NA,CASSPAASYEQYF,TGCGCCAGCAGCCCGGCAGCCTCCTACGAGCAGTACTTC
TRBJ2-1,TRBV7-6,NA,TRBD2,CASSLVTSGRAGYNEQFF,TGTGCCAGCAGCTTAGTTACTAGCGGGAGGGCCGGATACAATGAGCAGTTCTTC
TRBJ2-7,TRBV3-1/TRBV3-2,NA,TRBD2,CASSQWASGSKEQYF,TGTGCCAGCAGCCAATGGGCTAGCGGGAGTAAAGAGCAGTACTTC
TRBJ2-3,TRBV9,NA,NA,CASSVSSETQYF,TGTGCCAGCAGTGTGTCTAGCGAGACGCAGTATTTT
TRBJ2-1,TRBV6-4,NA,TRBD2,CASSPRTSGMRHEQFF,TGTGCCAGCAGCCCCCGGACTAGCGGGATGAGACATGAGCAGTTCTTC
TRBJ1-2,TRBV19,NA,TRBD1,CASSMTLTGVYGYTF,TGTGCCAGTAGTATGACGTTGACAGGGGTCTATGGCTACACCTTC
TRBJ1-3,TRBV29-1,NA,TRBD1,CSAWTGGSGNTIYF,TGCAGCGCTTGGACAGGGGGATCTGGAAACACCATATATTTT
TRBJ2-7,TRBV5-8,NA,NA,CASSPSVTGSYEQYF,TGTGCCAGCAGCCCCTCCGTGACAGGCTCCTACGAGCAGTACTTC
TRBJ1-1,TRBV14,NA,TRBD1,CASSHGQGAIYTEAFF,TGTGCCAGCAGCCACGGACAGGGGGCGATTTACACTGAAGCTTTCTTT
TRBJ1-5,TRBV28,few,NA,CASSLRGARGNQPQHF,TGTGCCAGCAGTTTACGGGGGGCGCGAGGGAATCAGCCCCAGCATTTT
TRBJ2-7,TRBV21-1,NA,NA,CASNSRLAGEGEQYF,TGTGCCAGCAACTCGAGGTTAGCGGGAGAGGGAGAGCAGTACTTC
TRBJ1-2,TRBV7-2,NA,NA,CASSRAGMEGYTF,TGTGCCAGCAGCAGGGCCGGTATGGAGGGCTACACCTTC
TRBJ1-4,TRBV25-1,few,TRBD1,CASSGTGGEKLFF,TGTGCCAGCAGCGGGACAGGGGGGGAAAAACTGTTTTTT
TRBJ1-3,TRBV4-1,NA,NA,CASSVQDSGNTIYF,TGCGCCAGCAGCGTCCAGGACTCTGGAAACACCATATATTTT
TRBJ2-4,TRBV6-5,once,NA,CASSYYSPGNIQYF,TGTGCCAGCAGTTACTACTCCCCTGGGAACATTCAGTACTTC
TRBJ2-1,TRBV19,NA,TRBD2,CASSRGGLAGGPLGNEQFF,TGTGCCAGTAGCAGGGGGGGACTAGCGGGAGGGCCGCTGGGCAATGAGCAGTTCTTC
TRBJ1-1,TRBV19,NA,NA,CASSLRRGGTEAFF,TGTGCCAGTAGTCTTAGAAGGGGAGGCACTGAAGCTTTCTTT
TRBJ1-2,TRBV2,NA,NA,CASSAVSGGVGYTF,TGTGCCAGCAGCGCCGTAAGTGGAGGTGTCGGCTACACCTTC
TRBJ1-1,TRBV28,NA,NA,CASTNGGSVTEAFF,TGTGCCAGCACCAACGGGGGCTCGGTCACTGAAGCTTTCTTT
TRBJ1-3,TRBV12-3/TRBV12-4,once,NA,CASTEGSGNTIYF,TGTGCCAGCACTGAGGGGTCCGGAAACACCATATATTTT